Below are 15 T cell receptor beta chains sequenced from a single sample in a study of beta chain features in type 1 diabetes. cDNA synthesis used the whole RNA isolate, giving expressed TCRB sequences. Clones were read by immunoSEQ multiplex PCR, and TCRdb kept only the in-frame ones, dropping some. This table has about 900,000 clones, 15% to 20% appearing once. Sequencing was carried out using naive CD4+ T cells from blood. The receptors come from a woman under 30 in good health.

This clone has just one count. The genes are TRBV7-2 and TRBJ1-5; the D gene is possibly TRBD1 (5 bases). CDR1 and CDR2 (germline): SGHTA, FQGNSA. This CDR3 region has 18 residues. V was cut by 3 bases and J by 7 bases, with 25 bases left in between. CDR3 coding DNA: TGTGCCAGCAGCTTTTTGGGGCGGACCAATCCCAAAAGCCAGCCCCAGCATTTT. This translates into CASSFLGRTNPKSQPQHF.

There are a few counts of this clone. The chain links TRBV20-1 to TRBJ1-2; D remains unclear. The CDR3 loop spans 11 amino acids. V lost 0 bases, J lost 7 bases, and 6 bases lay in between. CDR1 is DFQATT and CDR2 is SNEGSKA in the germline V gene (reference sequence). CDR3 DNA sequence: TGCAGTGCTAGAGAGGGAACTGGCTACACCTTC. Translating gives CSAREGTGYTF.

Here the CDR3 reads CATSPHRTGLNTEAFF. In nucleotides, the CDR3 is TGTGCCACCAGCCCTCATAGGACAGGGCTGAACACTGAAGCTTTCTTT. The V call is TRBV15, the J call TRBJ1-1, with 8 bases matching TRBD1. V shed 5 bases and J 0 bases; nucleotides not matched to a gene: 8. The germline V gene encodes CDR1 LNHNV and CDR2 YYDKDF (reference sequence). The CDR3 consists of 16 residues. The whole variable domain, remainder taken from reference TRBV15 and TRBJ1-1, is DAMVIQNPRYQVTQFGKPVTLSCSQTLNHNVMYWYQQKSSQAPKLLFHYYDKDFNNEADTPDNFQSRRPNTSFCFLDIRSPGLGDTAMYLCATSPHRTGLNTEAFFGQGTRLTVV.

The gene calls are TRBV15 and TRBJ1-2, with a tentative D call TRBD1 (5 bases). The CDR3 is made up of 17 amino acids. The V gene's germline CDR1 is LNHNV and CDR2 YYDKDF (reference sequence). V was trimmed by 5 bases and J by 0 bases, leaving 19 bases between them. CDR3 sequence reads: CATSPELSGKTNYGYTF. In nucleotides, the CDR3 is TGTGCCACCAGCCCCGAACTATCAGGGAAAACTAACTATGGCTACACCTTC.

The gene calls are TRBV14 and TRBJ2-1; D is tentatively TRBD1 or TRBD2 (6 bases each). There are 16 residues in the CDR3. Germline V gene lookup returns CDR1 SGHDN and CDR2 FVKESK. The ends were cut back, 1 base at V and 6 bases at J, with 16 bases in the middle. CDR3 in DNA: TGTGCCAGCAGCCAAGGGGGGGCGACAGGCCTCAATGAGCAGTTCTTC. This sequence encodes CASSQGGATGLNEQFF. The variable domain in full, with the rest retrieved from reference TRBV14 and TRBJ2-1, is EAGVTQFPSHSVIEKGQTVTLRCDPISGHDNLYWYRRVMGKEIKFLLHFVKESKQDESGMPNNRFLAERTGGTYSTLKVQPAELEDSGVYFCASSQGGATGLNEQFFGPGTRLTVL.

This clone was counted a few times. The gene calls are TRBV6-5 and TRBJ2-7; D perhaps matches TRBD1 (6 bases). Looked up from germline, CDR1 is MNHEY and CDR2 is SVGAGI. Trimming removed 5 bases at V and 2 bases at J, with 10 bases between. The CDR3 spans 13 residues. The CDR3 nucleotides read TGTGCCAGCAGTCAGGGGCTCCCCTACGAGCAGTACTTC. Its protein product is CASSQGLPYEQYF.

This clone was counted only a few times. The V call is TRBV5-6, the J call TRBJ2-1, with a weak D call TRBD1 (6 bases). The CDR3 runs 15 residues. Trimming stripped 2 bases from V and 4 bases from J, with 13 bases between. CDR1 and CDR2 from the germline V gene are SGHDT and YYEEEE. As DNA, the CDR3 is TGTGCCAGCAGCTTTCTTGGACAGCTATACAATGAGCAGTTCTTC. This codes for CASSFLGQLYNEQFF.

The chain recombines TRBV28 with TRBJ2-2, with a tentative D call TRBD1 (5 bases). Germline V gene lookup returns CDR1 MDHEN and CDR2 SYDVKM. This CDR3 is built from 16 residues. The ends were cut back, 4 bases at V and 3 bases at J, with 15 bases in the middle. In nucleotides, the CDR3 is TGTGCCAGCAGTTCTGGGGCAACTGGTCACACCGGGGAGCTGTTTTTT. It codes for CASSSGATGHTGELFF.

Details on this clone: This same CDR3 is encoded by further DNA sequences in the sample. The chain recombines TRBV27 with TRBJ2-5; D may be TRBD2 (6 bases). Germline V gives CDR1 MNHEY, CDR2 SMNVEV (reference sequence). The V gene lost 5 bases and the J gene lost 7 bases, with 11 bases spanning the gap. The length of the CDR3 is 12 residues. CDR3 DNA sequence: TGTGCCAGCAGTCCTCCCGGGGGGACCCAGTACTTC. It yields the protein CASSPPGGTQYF.

Here the CDR3 DNA reads TGTGCCAGCAGCCGAACTACAACGGAGACCCAGTACTTC. This sequence encodes CASSRTTTETQYF. V usage is TRBV7-6 and J usage is TRBJ2-5; D is unclear. The CDR3 totals 13 residues. Germline CDR1 and CDR2: SGHVS and FNYEAQ. V was trimmed by 5 bases and J by 5 bases, leaving 12 bases between them.

The chain combines TRBV6-1 with TRBJ2-5; TRBD1 is a possible D gene (6 bases). The J call is doubtful: the DNA matches TRBJ2-7 better. The CDR3 has 14 residues. Germline V gene data show CDR1 as MNHNS and CDR2 as SASEGT. This CDR3 is CASSGEQGSYEQYF. The CDR3 DNA is TGTGCCAGCAGTGGGGAACAGGGATCCTACGAGCAGTACTTC.

This clone was seen a few times. V usage is TRBV4-1 and J usage is TRBJ1-2; D is unresolved. V dropped 1 base and J dropped 5 bases, with 17 bases sitting between them. This CDR3 is 16 amino acids long. Germline V gives CDR1 MGHRA, CDR2 YSYEKL. The DNA for the CDR3 is TGCGCCAGCAGCCAAGGAATAGCCCTAGGGTTGTATGGCTACACCTTC. Protein: CASSQGIALGLYGYTF.

The CDR3 DNA follows: TGTGCCAGCAGTTTAGCTAGCGGGGCATCCTACGAGCAGTACTTC. As protein: CASSLASGASYEQYF. This chain uses TRBV27 with TRBJ2-7, with 9 positions matching TRBD2. This CDR3 comprises 15 residues. The germline V gene has CDR1 MNHEY and CDR2 SMNVEV (reference sequence). V gave up 2 bases and J gave up 1 base; unmatched junction bases: 3.

This clone turned up a few times. The J gene is TRBJ1-1, the V gene TRBV28; 10 bases align to TRBD1. CDR1 is MDHEN, CDR2 SYDVKM, per germline. With 3 bases clipped from V and 6 bases from J, the junction kept 7 bases outside the gene matches. The CDR3 consists of 15 residues. The CDR3 loop reads CASSFLGQGVSEAFF. CDR3 DNA: TGTGCCAGCAGTTTTCTAGGACAGGGGGTCTCTGAAGCTTTCTTT. Full variable domain (rest looked up from reference TRBV28 and TRBJ1-1): DVKVTQSSRYLVKRTGEKVFLECVQDMDHENMFWYRQDPGLGLRLIYFSYDVKMKEKGDIPEGYSVSREKKERFSLILESASTNQTSMYLCASSFLGQGVSEAFFGQGTRLTVV.

The chain recombines TRBV19 with TRBJ2-2; tentatively, D is TRBD2 (6 bases). CDR1 and CDR2 (germline): LNHDA, SQIVND (reference sequence). V lost 6 bases and J 1 base, leaving 9 bases between the germline ends. The CDR3 has 14 amino acids. The CDR3, as DNA: TGTGCCAGTAGAGGCGGGATGAACACCGGGGAGCTGTTTTTT. The encoded protein is CASRGGMNTGELFF.